This note documents a single T cell receptor beta chain sequence. This entry comes from a study of blood T cell repertoires in COVID-19. The overall study: Acute and convalescent COVID-19 samples came from the United States, Italy and Spain. T cells, B-cell-depleted T cells, or PBMCs supplied cDNA or gDNA.

As originally analysed: Amplification of reference gene primers provided the estimated nucleated cell counts. The protocol was immunoSEQ multiplex PCR, while the TCRdb copy is restricted to in-frame clones and leaves out a portion. V, J and clone size were drawn from that table, and D and trimming were deduced from the DNA. Counted here are over 200,000 clones, roughly 80% occurring once; the ten biggest clones make up about 2.5%. The CDR3 is 12 amino acids. Germline CDR1 reads GTSNPN; CDR2 reads SVGIG (reference sequence). J was trimmed by 5 bases and V by 5 bases; bases with no gene match: 3. The genes are TRBV30 and TRBJ2-1; 7 nucleotides match TRBD2. The TCR comes from a woman aged 40 to 50 with active or convalescent COVID-19. The sequenced material came from peripheral blood. CDR3 coding DNA: TGTGCCTGGGGACTAGTGCACAATGAGCAGTTCTTC. Its translation: CAWGLVHNEQFF.